This T cell receptor (beta chain) was recorded in a study of cytomegalovirus exposure and HLA in healthy donors. Study conclusions and caveats: CMV serostatus stood as the only immune exposure information on hand. What was likely a sequencing artifact was a cluster of highly shared sequence variants.

The donors, nominally healthy at sampling, likely had unrecorded immune exposures. From germline, CDR1 is SGHDT and CDR2 YYEEEE. The CDR3 consists of 16 residues. J was trimmed by 1 base and V by 0 bases; bases with no gene match: 6. Concerning this clone: Antigen: not known.

PCR amplification relied on 60 Vbeta primers (plus 13 Jbeta primers). Using immunoSEQ multiplex PCR, the repertoire was profiled, and TCRdb retains in-frame clones only, with some absent. In total, the table holds approximately 72,000 clones. The receptor was derived from a man aged 35-49 years in good health and CMV-seronegative. The rearrangement links TRBV5-6 to TRBJ1-1; 7 positions agree with TRBD1. The sequencing input was PBMCs. CDR3 coding DNA: TGTGCCAGCAGCTTGGGGGCTGGGACAGCGAACACTGAAGCTTTCTTT. Its translation: CASSLGAGTANTEAFF.